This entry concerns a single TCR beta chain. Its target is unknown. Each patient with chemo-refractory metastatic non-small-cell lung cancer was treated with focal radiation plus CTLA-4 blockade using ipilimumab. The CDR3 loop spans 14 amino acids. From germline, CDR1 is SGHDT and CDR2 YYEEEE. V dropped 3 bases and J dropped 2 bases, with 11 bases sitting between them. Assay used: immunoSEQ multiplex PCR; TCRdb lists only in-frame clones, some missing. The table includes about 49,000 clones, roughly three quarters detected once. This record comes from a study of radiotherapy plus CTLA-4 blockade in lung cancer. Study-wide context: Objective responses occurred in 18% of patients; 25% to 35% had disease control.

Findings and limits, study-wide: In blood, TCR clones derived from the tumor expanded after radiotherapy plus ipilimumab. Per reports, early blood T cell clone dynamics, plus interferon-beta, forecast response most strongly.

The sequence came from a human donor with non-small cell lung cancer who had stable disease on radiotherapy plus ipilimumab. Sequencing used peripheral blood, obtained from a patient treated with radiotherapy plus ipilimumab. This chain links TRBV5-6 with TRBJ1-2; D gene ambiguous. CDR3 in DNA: TGTGCCAGCAGCTCCGGACGGGCGAACTATGGCTACACCTTC. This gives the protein CASSSGRANYGYTF. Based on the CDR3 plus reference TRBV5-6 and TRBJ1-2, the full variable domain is DAGVTQSPTHLIKTRGQQVTLRCSPKSGHDTVSWYQQALGQGPQFIFQYYEEEERQRGNFPDRFSGHQFPNYSSELNVNALLLGDSALYLCASSSGRANYGYTFGSGTRLTVV.